These 18 T cell receptor beta chains were all obtained from the same sample, sequenced in a study of T cell repertoires in cytomegalovirus infection. In TCRdb, the reads were re-called with MiXCR into one record per CDR3 protein. The table shows roughly 200,000 distinct CDR3 sequences, with approximately 9.7% occurring only once. The sequenced material came from PBMCs. Source of these receptors: a human donor in good health (CMV status not recorded). Some clones in this sample may be carry-over from other donors' samples.

This clonotype was seen repeatedly, ten times or more. The chain recombines TRBV6-2 or TRBV6-3 with TRBJ2-1, with a possible D match to TRBD2 (5 bases). V shed 0 bases and J shed 1 base, with 19 bases lying between them. The CDR3 consists of 19 residues. CDR1 is MNHEY and CDR2 is SVGEGT in the germline V gene. The DNA of the CDR3 is TGTGCCAGCAGTTACTCGGGCGGTAGCCTGCGGAGGTCCTACAATGAGCAGTTCTTC. Its protein is CASSYSGGSLRRSYNEQFF.

Ten or more counts support this clonotype. The chain uses TRBV7-2 and TRBJ2-7; 12 bases match TRBD2. Germline V lookup: CDR1 SGHTA, CDR2 FQGNSA. This CDR3 is 18 amino acids long. V lost 1 base to trimming and J lost 0 bases; unmatched junction nucleotides: 7. The CDR3 spells CASSLVGLAGGSSYEQYF. In DNA, the CDR3 is TGTGCCAGCAGCTTAGTAGGGCTAGCGGGGGGGAGCTCCTACGAGCAGTACTTC. Looking up the rest from reference TRBV7-2 and TRBJ2-7 gives the full variable domain: GAGVSQSPSNKVTEKGKDVELRCDPISGHTALYWYRQSLGQGLEFLIYFQGNSAPDKSGLPSDRFSAERTGGSVSTLTIQRTQQEDSAVYLCASSLVGLAGGSSYEQYFGPGTRLTVT.

This clonotype came up many times. The chain carries TRBV6-2 or TRBV6-3 and TRBJ2-5; D not certain. The V gene lost 4 bases and the J gene lost 2 bases, with 11 bases spanning the gap. The CDR3 has 14 amino acids. From germline, CDR1 is MNHEY and CDR2 SVGEGT. The chain's CDR3 is CASSLTTNQETQYF. The CDR3 nucleotides are TGTGCCAGCAGTTTGACGACAAATCAAGAGACCCAGTACTTC.

For this clonotype: A much larger clone differs from this one at a single base, so this may be a read error. Since no conserved phenylalanine or tryptophan closes the CDR3, a read error is the likely cause. The chain is built from TRBV10-2 and TRBJ2-5; either TRBD1 or TRBD2 may supply D (5 bases each). V was shortened by 4 bases and J by 7 bases, with 16 bases between the two germline ends. This CDR3 comprises 14 residues. Per germline, CDR1 WSHSY and CDR2 SAAADI. The CDR3 is CASSGTRAEGTQYY. The CDR3 nucleotides are TGCGCCAGCAGTGGGACACGCGCTGAGGGGACCCAGTACTAC.

The genes are TRBV3-1 and TRBJ1-1; D might be TRBD1 (6 bases). This CDR3 spans 15 amino acids. In germline, CDR1 is LGHDT, CDR2 YNNKEL (reference sequence). Trimming pared 4 bases from V and 1 base from J, leaving 13 bases between. In nucleotides, the CDR3 is TGTGCCAGCAGCCCCAGAGACAGGTCGAACACTGAAGCTTTCTTT. Encoded protein: CASSPRDRSNTEAFF.

This clonotype has ten or more counts. The chain links TRBV11-2 to TRBJ2-7, with TRBD2 matching 11 bases. V gave up 3 bases and J gave up 2 bases; unmatched junction bases: 12. This CDR3 has 18 residues. Germline loops: CDR1 SGHAT, CDR2 FQNNGV. CDR3 DNA sequence: TGTGCCAGCAGCTTGGAGTTTATGGGTAGCGGGGGGGCCTACGAGCAGTACTTC. It translates to CASSLEFMGSGGAYEQYF.

This clonotype was seen many times. The rearrangement uses TRBV7-2 and TRBJ1-1; D is possibly TRBD1 (5 bases). This CDR3 has 15 amino acids. The V end was cut by 1 base, the J end by 0 bases, with 9 bases between. Germline values: CDR1 SGHTA, CDR2 FQGNSA. The DNA of the CDR3 is TGTGCCAGCAGCTTAGTTGGGGGGGTGAACACTGAAGCTTTCTTT. This sequence encodes CASSLVGGVNTEAFF.

The chain combines TRBV2 with TRBJ1-1; 8 bases align to TRBD1. Losses at the gene ends were 6 bases for V and 2 bases for J; bases not matched to a gene: 11. The CDR3 consists of 16 residues. From germline, CDR1 is SNHLY and CDR2 FYNNEI. Written as DNA, the CDR3 is TGTGCCAGCAGGGCCGCAGGGGGCCGAGGAAACACTGAAGCTTTCTTT. It translates to CASRAAGGRGNTEAFF. Full variable domain (outside the CDR3, taken from reference TRBV2 and TRBJ1-1): EPEVTQTPSHQVTQMGQEVILRCVPISNHLYFYWYRQILGQKVEFLVSFYNNEISEKSEIFDDQFSVERPDGSNFTLKIRSTKLEDSAMYFCASRAAGGRGNTEAFFGQGTRLTVV.

The chain links TRBV18 to TRBJ2-1; 10 nucleotides line up with TRBD2. From germline, CDR1 is KGHSH and CDR2 LQKENI. The ends lost 2 bases at V and 4 bases at J; junction bases unmatched: 8. CDR3 size: 17 residues. CDR3 bases: TGTGCCAGCTCACCAAAATGGACTAGCGGAGATTACAATGAGCAGTTCTTC. Protein sequence: CASSPKWTSGDYNEQFF.

The sample holds many counts of this clonotype. V and J are TRBV20-1 and TRBJ2-7, with a possible D match to TRBD2 (5 bases). V was pared by 1 base and J by 5 bases, with 15 bases between. Germline CDR1 is DFQATT and CDR2 is SNEGSKA (reference sequence). The CDR3 runs to 14 residues. In DNA form, the CDR3 reads TGCAGTGCTAGAGCTTCCGGGGAATGGAACGAGCAGTACTTC. Protein product: CSARASGEWNEQYF.

This rearrangement joins TRBV2 to TRBJ2-2; 7 bases map to TRBD1. Germline lookup yields CDR1 SNHLY and CDR2 FYNNEI. CDR3 length equals 15 residues. V trimming: 7 bases; J trimming: 4 bases; junction bases outside the gene matches: 9. The CDR3 bases are TGTGCCAGCACCCGACAGGGCTCTCCCACCGGGGAGCTGTTTTTT. Amino acids: CASTRQGSPTGELFF. The entire variable domain, with the rest obtained from reference TRBV2 and TRBJ2-2, is as follows: EPEVTQTPSHQVTQMGQEVILRCVPISNHLYFYWYRQILGQKVEFLVSFYNNEISEKSEIFDDQFSVERPDGSNFTLKIRSTKLEDSAMYFCASTRQGSPTGELFFGEGSRLTVL.

This clonotype was seen ten or more times. This chain joins TRBV12-3 or TRBV12-4 and TRBJ1-2; D may be TRBD1 (5 bases). This CDR3 has 14 amino acids. Trimming took off 3 bases at V and 5 bases at J, with 13 bases between the two ends. This CDR3 reads CASSFGGVRYGYTF. Here the CDR3 DNA reads TGTGCCAGCAGTTTTGGGGGGGTAAGGTATGGCTACACCTTC.

The rearrangement links TRBV20-1 to TRBJ1-1; D is uncertain. The germline V gene encodes CDR1 DFQATT and CDR2 SNEGSKA (reference sequence). The CDR3 runs to 16 residues. Deletions cut 0 bases from V and 0 bases from J, with 14 bases between. The chain's CDR3 is CSARDLGKLMNTEAFF. DNA for the CDR3: TGCAGTGCTAGAGATTTGGGCAAACTTATGAACACTGAAGCTTTCTTT.

This chain links TRBV4-3 with TRBJ2-2, with D possibly called TRBD1 or TRBD2 (5 bases each). Germline V gene sequence: CDR1 LGHNA, CDR2 YSLEER. This CDR3 is built from 18 residues. Trimming stripped 0 bases from V and 4 bases from J, with 18 bases between. The CDR3 DNA reads TGCGCCAGCAGCCAAGAATCGAGGGGCTTTTCGGGCACCGGGGAGCTGTTTTTT. Translation: CASSQESRGFSGTGELFF.

The gene calls are TRBV18 and TRBJ2-3; D tentatively fits TRBD1 or TRBD2 (5 bases each). The CDR3 spans 14 residues. The V gene's germline CDR1 is KGHSH and CDR2 LQKENI. Trimming took 5 bases from V and 4 from J, leaving 13 bases between them. DNA for the CDR3: TGTGCCAGCTCAGACGGGCAGGGACCAGATACGCAGTATTTT. Translated, it gives CASSDGQGPDTQYF.

Many counts were recorded for this clonotype. This rearrangement joins TRBV11-2 to TRBJ2-2; D is perhaps TRBD2 (6 bases). Germline V gene lookup returns CDR1 SGHAT and CDR2 FQNNGV. This CDR3 spans 17 amino acids. The germline V and J ends were trimmed by 5 bases and 2 bases, with 18 bases remaining between them. This CDR3 is CASSPDPFGGNTGELFF. The CDR3 region has the DNA TGTGCCAGCAGCCCAGACCCTTTCGGGGGTAACACCGGGGAGCTGTTTTTT.

A few counts support this clonotype. The chain uses TRBV18 and TRBJ1-5; 10 bases fit TRBD1. The CDR3 totals 15 residues. Germline assignment: CDR1 KGHSH and CDR2 LQKENI. V was pared by 3 bases and J by 9 bases, with 8 bases of the junction left unmatched. CDR3 region: CASSPGTGDERPQHF. DNA for the CDR3: TGTGCCAGCTCACCTGGGACAGGGGACGAGCGGCCCCAGCATTTT.

This sequence joins TRBV12-5 and TRBJ2-1; no reliable D call. V lost 6 bases and J lost 0, with 9 bases in between. Germline assignment: CDR1 LGHNT and CDR2 FRNRAP. The CDR3 runs 14 residues. The CDR3 coding sequence is TGTGCTAGTGGCCGGCAGAGCTCCTACAATGAGCAGTTCTTC. This codes for CASGRQSSYNEQFF.